Sequencing of this T cell receptor beta chain was carried out in a study of blood T cell repertoires in COVID-19. On the study more broadly: Spain, Italy and the United States supplied samples that represented acute and convalescent COVID-19. Sources were T cells, B-cell-depleted T cells, or PBMCs; the material itself was cDNA or gDNA.

How the authors handled the data: Using reference gene primer amplification, nucleated cell counts were estimated. This table comes from immunoSEQ multiplex PCR, and its TCRdb copy is limited to in-frame clones, with some not included. V and J calls and clone size are copied from that table; D and trimming were computed from the DNA. Of tens of thousands of clones listed, 80% are singletons. V was clipped by 3 bases and J by 1 base; unmatched bases: 9. The CDR3 loop spans 17 amino acids. Germline-derived CDR1 and CDR2 are LNHDA and SQIVND (reference sequence). The chain carries TRBV19 and TRBJ1-5, with 7 bases matching TRBD1. This TCR was sampled from a woman aged 65 to 85 with acute or convalescent COVID-19. Material for sequencing was peripheral blood. As DNA, the CDR3 is TGTGCCAGTAGTATCCTGCAGGGGGAGGTAAGCAATCAGCCCCAGCATTTT. Protein: CASSILQGEVSNQPQHF.